This T cell receptor beta chain comes out of a study of cytomegalovirus exposure and HLA in healthy donors. Use of 60 Vbeta and 13 Jbeta primers characterized the PCR. This table comes from immunoSEQ multiplex PCR, and its TCRdb copy is limited to in-frame clones, with some not included. The sample has fewer than 85,000 clones; the top ten hold approximately 4.2%. In regard to this clone: Its antigen is not known.

V was cut by 4 bases and J by 2 bases, with 7 bases left in between. Germline CDR1 and CDR2: SGHKS and YYEKEE (reference sequence). This CDR3 spans 14 amino acids. General observations from the study: Reports indicate that TCR beta sequences accurately predicted the HLA-A and HLA-B alleles of most subjects. There were some V segments, including TRBV6-2 and TRBV6-3, excluded as indistinguishable. Compared with the roughly 670-donor mean, an Asian-associated ancestry cluster reportedly had fewer N-insertions, according to a later analysis.

Specimen: PBMCs. This clonotype was obtained from a man aged 25 to 40 in good health and CMV-seronegative. This rearrangement joins TRBV5-5 to TRBJ1-6, with unresolved D. The CDR3 sequence is CASSPGTYNSPLHF. DNA for the CDR3: TGTGCCAGCAGCCCGGGTACCTATAATTCACCCCTCCACTTT.